This entry is about one TCR beta chain. The source of the sample is a study of blood T cell repertoires in COVID-19. At the level of the study: The analysed material was cDNA or gDNA that came from T cells, B-cell-depleted T cells, or PBMCs.

V was pared by 4 bases and J by 3 bases, with 5 bases of the junction left unmatched. This CDR3 contains 15 residues. Germline values: CDR1 MNHEY, CDR2 SMNVEV (reference sequence). Sequencing used immunoSEQ multiplex PCR; TCRdb keeps in-frame clones, though not all of them. Here the sample spans fewer than 25,000 clones, approximately 92% being singletons. The chain carries TRBV27 and TRBJ1-5; 8 bases fit TRBD1. Material for sequencing was peripheral blood. The TCR was taken from a human donor in a cohort sampled during active COVID-19. The CDR3: CASSSGTGVNQPQHF. CDR3 bases: TGTGCCAGCAGTTCCGGGACAGGCGTCAATCAGCCCCAGCATTTT.